A single sample gave rise to the 21 T cell receptor beta chains below, sequenced in a study of blood T cell repertoires in COVID-19. Measured with immunoSEQ multiplex PCR; TCRdb has only the in-frame clones, and not every one. The sample carries about 260,000 clones, roughly 87% recorded once. The sample comprised peripheral blood. These receptors all stem from a woman between 45 and 65 years old who had recovered from COVID-19.

The V and J genes are TRBV7-2 and TRBJ1-6, with no clear D. V gave up 3 bases and J gave up 10 bases, with 13 bases separating them. The CDR3 has 14 residues. Germline assignment: CDR1 SGHTA and CDR2 FQGNSA. CDR3 coding DNA: TGTGCCAGCAGCTTTTTAGAGGGAAACTCACCCCTCCACTTT. As protein: CASSFLEGNSPLHF.

The V and J genes are TRBV5-6 and TRBJ2-2, with 8 bases identical to TRBD1. The CDR3 is 18 residues long. With 0 bases clipped from V and 4 bases from J, the junction kept 11 bases outside the gene matches. The germline CDR1 and CDR2 sequences are SGHDT and YYEEEE. CDR3 region: CASSLAGQGIRITGELFF. The CDR3, as DNA: TGTGCCAGCAGCTTGGCCGGACAGGGAATTCGGATCACCGGGGAGCTGTTTTTT.

This chain uses TRBV5-6 with TRBJ2-3; tentatively, D is TRBD2 (5 bases). Germline-derived CDR1 and CDR2 are SGHDT and YYEEEE. Trimming took off 0 bases at V and 3 bases at J, with 11 bases between the two ends. CDR3 length: 15 amino acids. The CDR3 sequence is CASSLELRATDTQYF. The CDR3 DNA reads TGTGCCAGCAGCTTGGAGTTGCGGGCAACAGATACGCAGTATTTT.

The chain links TRBV7-8 to TRBJ1-4; D might be TRBD1 (5 bases). V was shortened by 1 base and J by 7 bases, with 13 bases between the two germline ends. CDR3 length: 15 residues. Germline V gives CDR1 SGHVS, CDR2 FQNEAQ. The CDR3 DNA follows: TGTGCCAGCAGCTTAGTGGCAGGGTGGAGTGAAAAACTGTTTTTT. Translation: CASSLVAGWSEKLFF.

This clone appeared once. The rearrangement uses TRBV30 and TRBJ1-1, with D maybe TRBD1 (5 bases). V lost 0 bases to trimming and J lost 3 bases, with 8 bases between them. CDR1 is GTSNPN, CDR2 SVGIG, per germline (reference sequence). CDR3 length: 13 residues. CDR3 region: CAWSVRGDTEAFF. CDR3 coding DNA: TGTGCCTGGAGTGTAAGGGGTGACACTGAAGCTTTCTTT.

CDR3: CASSLGGGAGNEQFF. The CDR3 nucleotides are TGTGCCAGCAGCTTGGGCGGGGGGGCTGGTAATGAGCAGTTCTTC. The chain is built from TRBV5-4 and TRBJ2-1; 9 bases line up with TRBD2. The CDR3 loop spans 15 amino acids. Germline CDR1 and CDR2: SGHNT and YYREEE (reference sequence). Trimming cost V 0 bases and J 7 bases; bases outside gene matches: 5.

This chain links TRBV7-9 with TRBJ1-2; maybe TRBD1 (5 bases). CDR1 is SEHNR and CDR2 is FQNEAQ in the germline V gene (reference sequence). The V and J ends lost 4 bases and 2 bases respectively, with 11 bases between them. CDR3 length: 14 amino acids. The CDR3 sequence is CASSWVAGNYGYTF. Written as DNA, the CDR3 is TGTGCCAGCAGCTGGGTGGCAGGGAACTATGGCTACACCTTC.

Only a few counts were recorded for this clone. The chain links TRBV7-9 to TRBJ1-1; 9 bases agree with TRBD1. Germline V gene lookup returns CDR1 SEHNR and CDR2 FQNEAQ (reference sequence). V shed 1 base, J shed 8 bases, and the junction held 11 bases outside the gene matches. This CDR3 has 16 amino acids. Here the CDR3 DNA reads TGTGCCAGCAGCTTAGTCGGCCCTTACAGGGGGCCCGAAGCTTTCTTT. It yields the protein CASSLVGPYRGPEAFF.

This clone was recorded once. The chain couples TRBV18 to TRBJ2-7, with 13 bases lining up with TRBD2. CDR1 is KGHSH and CDR2 is LQKENI in the germline V gene. J gave up 7 bases and V 3 bases, and 6 bases lay outside the gene matches. This CDR3 comprises 15 residues. The CDR3 protein is CASSPRTSGSGEQYF. CDR3 nucleotides: TGTGCCAGCTCACCCCGGACTAGCGGGAGTGGGGAGCAGTACTTC.

The genes are TRBV6-5 and TRBJ1-2; D gene unclear. This CDR3 has 14 amino acids. CDR1 is MNHEY and CDR2 is SVGAGI in the germline V gene. The V and J ends lost 2 bases and 6 bases respectively, with 13 bases between them. As DNA, the CDR3 is TGTGCCAGCAGTTACGGTCCGGGGAGGGATGGCTACACCTTC. Translating gives CASSYGPGRDGYTF.

This chain links TRBV27 with TRBJ1-2, with a tentative D call TRBD1 (6 bases). Trimming pared 0 bases from V and 3 bases from J, leaving 14 bases between. The CDR3 totals 16 residues. The germline CDR1 and CDR2 sequences are MNHEY and SMNVEV (reference sequence). CDR3 DNA: TGTGCCAGCAGTTTATCTATCGGGACACCTTACTATGGCTACACCTTC. Its protein is CASSLSIGTPYYGYTF.

This chain connects TRBV2 to TRBJ1-5, with 8 positions matching TRBD1. Germline lookup yields CDR1 SNHLY and CDR2 FYNNEI. The V and J ends lost 6 bases and 3 bases, in that order; junction bases with no gene match: 7. The CDR3 totals 15 residues. CDR3 DNA sequence: TGTGCCAGCAGCGGTCCAGGGGGCAACAATCAGCCCCAGCATTTT. Protein: CASSGPGGNNQPQHF. Based on the CDR3 plus reference TRBV2 and TRBJ1-5, the full variable domain is EPEVTQTPSHQVTQMGQEVILRCVPISNHLYFYWYRQILGQKVEFLVSFYNNEISEKSEIFDDQFSVERPDGSNFTLKIRSTKLEDSAMYFCASSGPGGNNQPQHFGDGTRLSIL.

The V gene is TRBV10-3, the J gene TRBJ2-7; D might be TRBD2 (5 bases). The CDR3 length is 14 residues. Germline V gives CDR1 ENHRY, CDR2 SYGVKD. With 4 bases removed from V and 0 bases from J, the gap between germline ends came to 10 bases. In nucleotides, the CDR3 is TGTGCCATCAGTGTACGGGGAATCTCCTACGAGCAGTACTTC. This gives the protein CAISVRGISYEQYF.

This clone is a singleton in its sample. The CDR3 spells CASKRGLGEKLFF. In DNA form, the CDR3 reads TGCGCCAGCAAGCGGGGCTTAGGGGAAAAACTGTTTTTT. The rearrangement joins TRBV5-1 to TRBJ1-4; possibly TRBD1 for D (5 bases). The CDR3 spans 13 residues. Trimming stripped 6 bases from V and 8 bases from J, with 14 bases between. Germline V CDR1 and CDR2: SGHRS, YFSETQ.

The chain has TRBV28 and TRBJ2-7, with 12 nucleotides matching TRBD1. The CDR3 spans 14 residues. V lost 3 bases to trimming and J lost 6 bases; unmatched junction nucleotides: 3. Germline loops: CDR1 MDHEN, CDR2 SYDVKM. The CDR3 reads CASSLGQGAREQYF. The CDR3 coding sequence is TGTGCCAGCAGTTTGGGACAGGGGGCGCGCGAGCAGTACTTC. Based on the CDR3 plus reference TRBV28 and TRBJ2-7, the full variable domain is DVKVTQSSRYLVKRTGEKVFLECVQDMDHENMFWYRQDPGLGLRLIYFSYDVKMKEKGDIPEGYSVSREKKERFSLILESASTNQTSMYLCASSLGQGAREQYFGPGTRLTVT.

The chain combines TRBV28 with TRBJ2-2; TRBD2 matches at 11 bases. V dropped 5 bases and J dropped 1; count of bases not matched to a gene: 3. Germline CDR1 reads MDHEN; CDR2 reads SYDVKM. CDR3 length: 16 amino acids. The CDR3, as DNA: TGTGCCAGCAGTGGCGGACTAGCGGGGAACACCGGGGAGCTGTTTTTT. It codes for CASSGGLAGNTGELFF.

The chain employs TRBV29-1 and TRBJ2-7; 9 bases match TRBD1. The CDR3 totals 14 residues. CDR1 is SQVTM and CDR2 is ANQGSEA in the germline V gene. Trimming took 6 bases from V and 2 from J; bases not matched to a gene: 8. This chain's CDR3 is CSVVIRDRAYEQYF. The DNA for the CDR3 is TGCAGCGTCGTAATCCGGGACAGGGCCTACGAGCAGTACTTC.

The rearrangement uses TRBV9 and TRBJ2-7, with D possibly TRBD1 on 5 matching bases. There are 14 residues in the CDR3. Trimming took 3 bases from V and 3 from J, leaving 13 bases between them. Germline CDR1 reads SGDLS; CDR2 reads YYNGEE. The CDR3 reads CASSGNGRDYEQYF. CDR3 in DNA: TGTGCCAGCAGCGGGAATGGCAGGGACTACGAGCAGTACTTC.

The chain links TRBV7-8 to TRBJ2-2; a possible D gene is TRBD1 (6 bases). Deletions cut 5 bases from V and 6 bases from J, with 19 bases between. The length of the CDR3 is 16 residues. Germline CDR1 is SGHVS and CDR2 is FQNEAQ. The CDR3 nucleotides read TGTGCCAGCAGCCCCAAAATAAGGGGGTTCGCCGGGGAGCTGTTTTTT. As protein: CASSPKIRGFAGELFF. The variable domain in full, completed from reference TRBV7-8 and TRBJ2-2, reads GAGVSQSPRYKVAKRGQDVALRCDPISGHVSLFWYQQALGQGPEFLTYFQNEAQLDKSGLPSDRFFAERPEGSVSTLKIQRTQQEDSAVYLCASSPKIRGFAGELFFGEGSRLTVL.

The chain is built from TRBV4-1 and TRBJ2-7; 8 bases align to TRBD1. J gave up 4 bases and V 2 bases, and 7 bases lay outside the gene matches. CDR1 is MGHRA, CDR2 YSYEKL, per germline. The CDR3 totals 15 residues. CDR3: CASSQLTTGGYEQYF. Written as DNA, the CDR3 is TGCGCCAGCAGCCAACTCACAACAGGGGGGTACGAGCAGTACTTC.

This sequence joins TRBV29-1 and TRBJ2-7, with 12 positions matching TRBD2. Trimming cost V 6 bases and J 5 bases; bases outside gene matches: 11. Looked up from germline, CDR1 is SQVTM and CDR2 is ANQGSEA. This CDR3 has 15 residues. CDR3 DNA: TGCAGCGTCTCCGAGACTAGCGGGAGCGGCCACGAGCAGTACTTC. It codes for CSVSETSGSGHEQYF.